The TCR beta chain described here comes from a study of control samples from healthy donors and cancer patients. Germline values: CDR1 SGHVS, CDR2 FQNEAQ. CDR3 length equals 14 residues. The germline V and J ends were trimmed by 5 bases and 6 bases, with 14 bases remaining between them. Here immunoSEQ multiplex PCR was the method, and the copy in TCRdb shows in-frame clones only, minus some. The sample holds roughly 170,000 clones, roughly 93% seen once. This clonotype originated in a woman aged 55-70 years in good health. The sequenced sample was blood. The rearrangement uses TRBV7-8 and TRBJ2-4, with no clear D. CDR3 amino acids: CASSPPSQRNIQYF. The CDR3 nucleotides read TGTGCCAGCAGCCCACCTAGTCAAAGAAACATTCAGTACTTC.